The rows below give T cell receptor beta chains drawn from one sample of a study of shared clonotypes between healthy human individuals. Some clones are missing from TCRdb's copy, which holds only in-frame ones; the method was immunoSEQ multiplex PCR. The repertoire consists of about 2,200,000 clones, with roughly 91% occurring once and the leading ten covering 1.5% to 2%. The material sequenced was naive CD8+ T cells from PBMCs. These receptor sequences come from a man aged 18 to 29 in good health. Some clones in this sample may be carry-over from other donors' samples. CDR3s include the opening cysteine and the closing phenylalanine or tryptophan. A D gene is named only where the DNA matches it firmly. Not all rows give a size; the values are once, few, many and, for expanded clones, a class.

clone size: NA; J gene: TRBJ2-2; D gene: TRBD1; V gene: TRBV6-6; CDR3 DNA: TGTGCCAGCAGCGGGGACAGGTCCGGGGAGCTGTTTTTT; CDR3 protein: CASSGDRSGELFF
clone size: NA; J gene: TRBJ2-3; D gene: TRBD2; V gene: TRBV7-8; CDR3 DNA: TGTGCCAGCAGCTTAGGTGCGGGAGTCTATGAAGATACGCAGTATTTT; CDR3 protein: CASSLGAGVYEDTQYF
clone size: NA; J gene: TRBJ1-4; D gene: NA; V gene: TRBV28; CDR3 DNA: TGTGCCAGCGGCAGCAGGAGGGATGAAAAACTGTTTTTT; CDR3 protein: CASGSRRDEKLFF
clone size: NA; J gene: TRBJ2-1; D gene: TRBD2; V gene: TRBV29-1; CDR3 DNA: TGCAGCGTTCCGACTAGCGGGAGAACCTCCTACAATGAGCAGTTCTTC; CDR3 protein: CSVPTSGRTSYNEQFF
clone size: NA; J gene: TRBJ1-4; D gene: TRBD1; V gene: TRBV2; CDR3 DNA: TGTGCCAGCAGTGCCCGGGACAGGAATAATGAAAAACTGTTTTTT; CDR3 protein: CASSARDRNNEKLFF
clone size: NA; J gene: TRBJ1-1; D gene: NA; V gene: TRBV4-2; CDR3 DNA: TGTGCCAGCAGCCAAGATCTCCCCCTGACGACTGAAGCTTTCTTT; CDR3 protein: CASSQDLPLTTEAFF
clone size: NA; J gene: TRBJ2-7; D gene: NA; V gene: TRBV19; CDR3 DNA: TGTGCCAGTAGCGCCTATATCTACGAGCAGTACTTC; CDR3 protein: CASSAYIYEQYF
clone size: once; J gene: TRBJ2-1; D gene: TRBD2; V gene: TRBV15; CDR3 DNA: TGTGCCACCAGCCCCCAGGGACTAGCGGGAGTAAGAAATGAGCAGTTCTTC; CDR3 protein: CATSPQGLAGVRNEQFF
clone size: NA; J gene: TRBJ1-4; D gene: NA; V gene: TRBV27; CDR3 DNA: TGTGCCAGCAGTTTTGCCCCTAACGGAAAACTGTTTTTT; CDR3 protein: CASSFAPNGKLFF
clone size: NA; J gene: TRBJ2-5; D gene: TRBD1; V gene: TRBV4-1; CDR3 DNA: TGCGCCAGCAGCCAAAGACAGGGCGTCGAGACCCAGTACTTC; CDR3 protein: CASSQRQGVETQYF
clone size: NA; J gene: TRBJ2-1; D gene: TRBD1; V gene: TRBV5-4; CDR3 DNA: TGTGCCAGCAGCTTGCACAGGGGCGCCATCGACAATGAGCAGTTCTTC; CDR3 protein: CASSLHRGAIDNEQFF
clone size: NA; J gene: TRBJ1-1; D gene: NA; V gene: TRBV27; CDR3 DNA: TGTGCCAGCAGTTTAGGGTGGGGGCAGGGCACTGAAGCTTTCTTT; CDR3 protein: CASSLGWGQGTEAFF
clone size: NA; J gene: TRBJ1-3; D gene: NA; V gene: TRBV30; CDR3 DNA: TGTGCCTGGAGTGTGGGAGGGCCTGGAAACACCATATATTTT; CDR3 protein: CAWSVGGPGNTIYF
clone size: NA; J gene: TRBJ2-3; D gene: TRBD2; V gene: TRBV4-3; CDR3 DNA: TGCGCCAGCAGCCAAGATCTTAGGCGGGAGTTAGCAGATACGCAGTATTTT; CDR3 protein: CASSQDLRRELADTQYF
clone size: NA; J gene: TRBJ2-7; D gene: NA; V gene: TRBV25-1; CDR3 DNA: TGTGCCAGCAGTGAAGGGGACATACCCTACGAGCAGTACTTC; CDR3 protein: CASSEGDIPYEQYF
clone size: NA; J gene: TRBJ2-1; D gene: NA; V gene: TRBV7-9; CDR3 DNA: TGTGCCAGCAGCTCACAGGGAAACAATGAGCAGTTCTTC; CDR3 protein: CASSSQGNNEQFF
clone size: NA; J gene: TRBJ1-5; D gene: TRBD1; V gene: TRBV19; CDR3 DNA: TGTGCCAGTAGTGACCGGACAGGTTATCAGCCCCAGCATTTT; CDR3 protein: CASSDRTGYQPQHF
clone size: NA; J gene: TRBJ2-3; D gene: TRBD2; V gene: TRBV27; CDR3 DNA: TGTGCCAGCAGTTTGGGACTAGCGGGAGATACGCAGTATTTT; CDR3 protein: CASSLGLAGDTQYF
clone size: NA; J gene: TRBJ2-1; D gene: TRBD2; V gene: TRBV9; CDR3 DNA: TGTGCCAGCAGCGTGGGGACTACCTATGAGCAGTTCTTC; CDR3 protein: CASSVGTTYEQFF
clone size: once; J gene: TRBJ2-1; D gene: NA; V gene: TRBV5-1; CDR3 DNA: TGCGCCAGCAGCACCGACCAGTGGGGGGGCATCAATGAGCAGTTCTTC; CDR3 protein: CASSTDQWGGINEQFF
clone size: NA; J gene: TRBJ2-6; D gene: NA; V gene: TRBV7-9; CDR3 DNA: TGTGCCAGCAGCCCCCCGACAGGCCGGGTTTTTGGGGCCAACGTCCTGACTTTC; CDR3 protein: CASSPPTGRVFGANVLTF
clone size: NA; J gene: TRBJ2-3; D gene: NA; V gene: TRBV4-3; CDR3 DNA: TGCGCCAGCAGCCTGACCTACGGCCCTCTACATGGGGATGACGCCACAGATACGCAGTATTTT; CDR3 protein: CASSLTYGPLHGDDATDTQYF
clone size: NA; J gene: TRBJ2-5; D gene: NA; V gene: TRBV9; CDR3 DNA: TGTGCCAGCAGCTCATATTTGGAGACCCAGTACTTC; CDR3 protein: CASSSYLETQYF
clone size: NA; J gene: TRBJ1-1; D gene: TRBD1; V gene: TRBV4-1; CDR3 DNA: TGCGCCAGCAGCCGGACAGGAGGGGGGCGGACTGAAGCTTTCTTT; CDR3 protein: CASSRTGGGRTEAFF
clone size: NA; J gene: TRBJ2-1; D gene: TRBD2; V gene: TRBV2; CDR3 DNA: TGTGCCAGCAGTGTGAGCCTAGTGGGAGGGAATGAGCAGTTCTTC; CDR3 protein: CASSVSLVGGNEQFF